This record covers a single T cell receptor beta chain. Its antigen is unknown. PCR primers comprised 60 Vbeta and 13 Jbeta primers. Sequencing was performed with immunoSEQ multiplex PCR; in TCRdb, only in-frame clones are kept and a portion is missing. In the table there are around 180,000 clones, 70% to 90% of which are singletons. This sample stems from a study of cytomegalovirus exposure and HLA in healthy donors. Study observations and caveats: As was reported, the HLA-A and HLA-B alleles of most subjects were accurately predicted from TCR beta sequences.

Germline V CDR1 and CDR2: SGHDT, YYEEEE. The V gene lost 2 bases and the J gene lost 6 bases, with 14 bases spanning the gap. CDR3 length equals 14 residues. The source material was PBMCs. The receptor comes from a woman aged 18-29 years in good health and CMV-seropositive. The genes are TRBV5-6 and TRBJ1-2; D is possibly TRBD1 (6 bases). CDR3 amino acids: CASSFGGGRDGYTF. The CDR3, as DNA: TGTGCCAGCAGCTTTGGGGGGGGGCGCGATGGCTACACCTTC.